The sequence of this TCR beta chain was determined in a study of blood T cell repertoires in COVID-19. Study as a whole: From T cells, B-cell-depleted T cells, or PBMCs came the material, which was cDNA or gDNA.

The CDR3 has 16 residues. Germline lookup yields CDR1 SGHRS and CDR2 YFSETQ. Trimming removed 4 bases from V and 3 bases from J, with 17 bases in between. In the original workflow: Amplification from reference gene primers served as the basis for estimated nucleated cell counts. The assay was immunoSEQ multiplex PCR, and TCRdb's table has in-frame clones only and misses some. V, J and clone size are those of that table, while D and trimming were read from the DNA. The table shows more than 200,000 clones, with less than 90% occurring only once. The source is a man between 65 and 79 years old with acute or convalescent COVID-19. Source material: peripheral blood. The chain joins TRBV5-1 to TRBJ2-1; possible D gene TRBD2, 6 bases. The CDR3 region is CASSVSGSGIYNEQFF. Written as DNA, the CDR3 is TGCGCCAGCAGCGTGTCCGGGAGCGGAATCTACAATGAGCAGTTCTTC.